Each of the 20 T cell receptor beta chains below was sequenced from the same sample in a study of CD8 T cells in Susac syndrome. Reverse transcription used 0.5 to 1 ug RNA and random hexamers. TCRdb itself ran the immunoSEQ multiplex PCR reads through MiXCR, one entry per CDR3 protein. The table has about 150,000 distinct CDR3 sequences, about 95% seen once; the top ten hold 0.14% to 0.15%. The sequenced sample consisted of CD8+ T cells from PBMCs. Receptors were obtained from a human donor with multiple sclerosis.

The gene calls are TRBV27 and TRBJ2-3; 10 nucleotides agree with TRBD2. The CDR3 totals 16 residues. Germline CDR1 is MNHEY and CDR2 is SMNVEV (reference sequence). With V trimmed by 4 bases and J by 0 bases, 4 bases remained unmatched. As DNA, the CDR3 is TGTGCCAGCAGTTCCCGGACTAGCGGAAGCACAGATACGCAGTATTTT. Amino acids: CASSSRTSGSTDTQYF.

The CDR3 DNA sequence: TGCAGCGTTGAAGGTTACAGGAACAATCAGCCCCAGCATTTT. Protein sequence: CSVEGYRNNQPQHF. This chain uses TRBV29-1 with TRBJ1-5, with a possible D match to TRBD1 (5 bases). CDR3 length equals 14 residues. The V gene lost 1 base and the J gene lost 3 bases, with 10 bases spanning the gap. Germline lookup yields CDR1 SQVTM and CDR2 ANQGSEA.

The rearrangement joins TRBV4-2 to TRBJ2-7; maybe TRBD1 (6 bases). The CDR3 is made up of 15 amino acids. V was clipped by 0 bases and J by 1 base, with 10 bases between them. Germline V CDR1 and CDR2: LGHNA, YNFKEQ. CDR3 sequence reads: CASSQDLQGSYEQYF. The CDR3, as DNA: TGTGCCAGCAGCCAAGACCTACAGGGATCCTACGAGCAGTACTTC.

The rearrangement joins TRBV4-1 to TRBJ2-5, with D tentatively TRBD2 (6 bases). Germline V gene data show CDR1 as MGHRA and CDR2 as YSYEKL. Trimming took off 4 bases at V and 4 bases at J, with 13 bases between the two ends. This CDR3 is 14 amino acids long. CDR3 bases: TGCGCCAGCAGCCCCATCCGGGGAGGAGAGACCCAGTACTTC. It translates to CASSPIRGGETQYF.

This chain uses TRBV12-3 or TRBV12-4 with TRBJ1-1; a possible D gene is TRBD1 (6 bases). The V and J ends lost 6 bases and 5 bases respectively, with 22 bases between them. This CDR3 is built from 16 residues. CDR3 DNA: TGTGCCAGCAGCCCTACAACTACAGGGTCTGGGACTGAAGCTTTCTTT. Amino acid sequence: CASSPTTTGSGTEAFF.

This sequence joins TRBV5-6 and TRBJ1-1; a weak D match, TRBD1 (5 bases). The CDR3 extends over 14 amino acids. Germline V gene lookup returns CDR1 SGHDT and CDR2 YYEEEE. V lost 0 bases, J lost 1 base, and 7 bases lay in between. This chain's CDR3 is CASSLGQSNTEAFF. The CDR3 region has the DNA TGTGCCAGCAGCTTGGGACAGTCGAACACTGAAGCTTTCTTT.

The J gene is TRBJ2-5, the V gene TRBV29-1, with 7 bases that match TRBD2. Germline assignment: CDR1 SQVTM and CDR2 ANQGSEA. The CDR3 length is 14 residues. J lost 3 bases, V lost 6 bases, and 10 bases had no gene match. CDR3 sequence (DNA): TGCAGCGTAATCTGGCGGGGGATCGAAGAGACCCAGTACTTC. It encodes CSVIWRGIEETQYF.

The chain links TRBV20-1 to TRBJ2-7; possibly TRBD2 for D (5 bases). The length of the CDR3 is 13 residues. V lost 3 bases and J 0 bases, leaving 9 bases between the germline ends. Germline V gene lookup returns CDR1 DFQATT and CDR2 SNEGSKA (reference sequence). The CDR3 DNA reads TGCAGTGCTAGGGAAGGGAGCTCCTACGAGCAGTACTTC. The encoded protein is CSAREGSSYEQYF.

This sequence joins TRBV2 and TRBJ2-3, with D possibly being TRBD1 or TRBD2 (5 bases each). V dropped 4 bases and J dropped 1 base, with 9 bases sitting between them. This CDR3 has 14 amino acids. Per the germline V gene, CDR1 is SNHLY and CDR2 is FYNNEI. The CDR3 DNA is TGTGCCAGCAGTGGAGGGACCCGCACAGATACGCAGTATTTT. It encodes CASSGGTRTDTQYF.

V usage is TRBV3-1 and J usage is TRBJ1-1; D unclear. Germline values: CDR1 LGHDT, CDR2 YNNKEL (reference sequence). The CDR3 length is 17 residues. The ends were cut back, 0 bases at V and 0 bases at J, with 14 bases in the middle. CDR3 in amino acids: CASSQDWRELMNTEAFF. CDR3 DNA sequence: TGTGCCAGCAGCCAAGATTGGAGGGAACTAATGAACACTGAAGCTTTCTTT.

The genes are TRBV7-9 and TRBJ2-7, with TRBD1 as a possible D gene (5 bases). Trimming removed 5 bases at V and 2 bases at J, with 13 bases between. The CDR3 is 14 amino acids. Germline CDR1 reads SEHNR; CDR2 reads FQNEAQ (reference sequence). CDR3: CASSDDSMAYEQYF. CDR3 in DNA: TGTGCCAGCAGCGATGACAGTATGGCCTACGAGCAGTACTTC.

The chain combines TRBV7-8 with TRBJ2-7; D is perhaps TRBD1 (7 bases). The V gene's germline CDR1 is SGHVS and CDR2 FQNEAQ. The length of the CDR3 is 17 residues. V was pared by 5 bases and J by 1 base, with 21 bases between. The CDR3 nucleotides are TGTGCCAGCAGCCTAGGATGGGGGGACAGCCTATCCTACGAGCAGTACTTC. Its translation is CASSLGWGDSLSYEQYF.

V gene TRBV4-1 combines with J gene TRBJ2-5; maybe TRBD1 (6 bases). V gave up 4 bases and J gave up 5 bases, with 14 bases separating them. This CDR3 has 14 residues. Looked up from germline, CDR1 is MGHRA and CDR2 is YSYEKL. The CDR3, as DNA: TGCGCCAGCAGCCCCCAGGGGAAAGGGGAGACCCAGTACTTC. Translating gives CASSPQGKGETQYF.

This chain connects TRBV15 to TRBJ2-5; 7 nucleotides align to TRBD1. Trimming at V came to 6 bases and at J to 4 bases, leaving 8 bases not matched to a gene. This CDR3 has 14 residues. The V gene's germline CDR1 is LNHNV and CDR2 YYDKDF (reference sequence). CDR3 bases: TGTGCCACCAGGTTCAGGGGGAGTGGAGAGACCCAGTACTTC. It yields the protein CATRFRGSGETQYF. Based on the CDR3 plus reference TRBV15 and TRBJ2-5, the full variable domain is DAMVIQNPRYQVTQFGKPVTLSCSQTLNHNVMYWYQQKSSQAPKLLFHYYDKDFNNEADTPDNFQSRRPNTSFCFLDIRSPGLGDTAMYLCATRFRGSGETQYFGPGTRLLVL.

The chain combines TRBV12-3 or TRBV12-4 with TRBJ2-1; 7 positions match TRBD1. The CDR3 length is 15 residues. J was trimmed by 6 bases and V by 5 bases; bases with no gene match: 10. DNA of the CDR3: TGTGCCAGCAGTAGAGGACAGGTCGTCGTCAATGAGCAGTTCTTC. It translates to CASSRGQVVVNEQFF.

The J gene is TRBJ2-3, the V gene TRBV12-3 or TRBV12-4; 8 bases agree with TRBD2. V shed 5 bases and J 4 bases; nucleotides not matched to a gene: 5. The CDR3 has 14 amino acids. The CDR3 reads CASSLGTSSDTQYF. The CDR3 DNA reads TGTGCCAGCAGTCTCGGGACTAGTTCAGATACGCAGTATTTT.

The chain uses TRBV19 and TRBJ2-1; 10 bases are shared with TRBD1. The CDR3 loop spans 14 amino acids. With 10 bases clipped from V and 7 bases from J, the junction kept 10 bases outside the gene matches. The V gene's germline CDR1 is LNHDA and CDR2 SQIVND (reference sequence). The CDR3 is CATEGQGIGNEQFF. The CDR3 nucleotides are TGTGCCACCGAGGGACAGGGGATTGGAAATGAGCAGTTCTTC. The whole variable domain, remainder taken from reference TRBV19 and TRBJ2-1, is DGGITQSPKYLFRKEGQNVTLSCEQNLNHDAMYWYRQDPGQGLRLIYYSQIVNDFQKGDIAEGYSVSREKKESFPLTVTSAQKNPTAFYLCATEGQGIGNEQFFGPGTRLTVL.

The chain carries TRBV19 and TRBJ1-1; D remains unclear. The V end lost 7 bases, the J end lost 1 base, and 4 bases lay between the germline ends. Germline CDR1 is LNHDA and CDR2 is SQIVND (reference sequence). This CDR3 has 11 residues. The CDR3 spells CASNTNTEAFF. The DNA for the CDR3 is TGTGCCAGTAATACGAACACTGAAGCTTTCTTT.

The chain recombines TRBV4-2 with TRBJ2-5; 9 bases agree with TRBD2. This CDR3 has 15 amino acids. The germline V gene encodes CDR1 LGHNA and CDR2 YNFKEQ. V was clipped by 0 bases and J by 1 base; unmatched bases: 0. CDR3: CASSQERGGQETQYF. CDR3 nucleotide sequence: TGTGCCAGCAGCCAAGAGCGGGGGGGCCAAGAGACCCAGTACTTC.

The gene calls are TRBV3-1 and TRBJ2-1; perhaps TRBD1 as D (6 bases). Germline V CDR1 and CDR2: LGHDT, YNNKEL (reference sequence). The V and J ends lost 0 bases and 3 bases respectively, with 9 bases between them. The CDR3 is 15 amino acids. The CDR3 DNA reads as TGTGCCAGCAGCCAAGACAGGGGTCTCTACAATGAGCAGTTCTTC. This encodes CASSQDRGLYNEQFF.